The 10 T cell receptor beta chains below come from one sample, sequenced in a study of T cell responses to AZD1222 COVID-19 vaccine. Sequencing was performed with immunoSEQ multiplex PCR; in TCRdb, only in-frame clones are kept and a portion is missing. The data hold 94,000 or so clones, with 80% to 90% observed a single time. The specimen comprised peripheral blood, sampled on day 0 of AZD1222 vaccination. Receptors originate from an adult in good health.

CDR3 in DNA: TGCGCCAGCAGCCCCTCGGGTATAGCGGGGGGTGGGCAAGAGACCCAGTACTTC. It is translated as CASSPSGIAGGGQETQYF. The chain uses TRBV4-3 and TRBJ2-5, with 10 bases matching TRBD2. This CDR3 comprises 18 residues. Germline lookup yields CDR1 LGHNA and CDR2 YSLEER. Unmatched junction bases numbered 13, after V lost 4 bases and J lost 2 bases.

V gene TRBV19 combines with J gene TRBJ1-2; tentatively, D is TRBD1 (6 bases). The germline V and J ends were trimmed by 5 bases and 6 bases, with 13 bases remaining between them. CDR1 and CDR2 from the germline V gene are LNHDA and SQIVND (reference sequence). This CDR3 is 13 amino acids long. The CDR3 DNA follows: TGTGCCAGTAGTCCAGTACAGGGAAATGGCTACACCTTC. Protein sequence: CASSPVQGNGYTF.

The J gene is TRBJ2-7, the V gene TRBV5-1; 7 bases map to TRBD1. Losses at the gene ends were 3 bases for V and 2 bases for J; bases not matched to a gene: 5. The CDR3 has 14 amino acids. Per germline, CDR1 SGHRS and CDR2 YFSETQ. CDR3 region: CASSSLTGAYEQYF. The CDR3 bases are TGCGCCAGCAGCTCCCTAACAGGGGCCTACGAGCAGTACTTC.

This clone was counted a single time. This sequence joins TRBV19 and TRBJ1-1, with TRBD1 identical over 8 bases. Germline V gene data show CDR1 as LNHDA and CDR2 as SQIVND (reference sequence). This CDR3 comprises 15 residues. V was pared by 2 bases and J by 0 bases, with 2 bases of the junction left unmatched. The CDR3 DNA follows: TGTGCCAGTAGTATACAGGGGGCGATGAACACTGAAGCTTTCTTT. Translating it yields CASSIQGAMNTEAFF.

This clone has only one observation. In DNA, the CDR3 is TGTGCCAGTAGTTCGGACATGTCAGGCAATCAGCCCCAGCATTTT. Its protein is CASSSDMSGNQPQHF. This chain uses TRBV19 with TRBJ1-5; tentative D call: TRBD1 (5 bases). Looked up from germline, CDR1 is LNHDA and CDR2 is SQIVND (reference sequence). The CDR3 contains 15 residues. The V and J ends lost 5 bases and 2 bases respectively, with 13 bases between them.

V and J are TRBV6-2 or TRBV6-3 and TRBJ1-1, with 8 nucleotides matching TRBD1. J was trimmed by 9 bases and V by 2 bases; bases with no gene match: 23. Looked up from germline, CDR1 is MNHEY and CDR2 is SVGEGT. The CDR3 is 19 residues long. The CDR3 DNA reads as TGTGCCAGCAGTTACCGAGGGACTGCCACTGACAGGGGAGGCAACCAAGCTTTCTTT. Translation gives CASSYRGTATDRGGNQAFF.

The J gene is TRBJ2-5, the V gene TRBV5-1; D gene unclear. The CDR3 contains 12 residues. V was clipped by 4 bases and J by 0 bases, with 4 bases between them. Per the germline V gene, CDR1 is SGHRS and CDR2 is YFSETQ. The CDR3 reads CASSEYQETQYF. CDR3 bases: TGCGCCAGCAGCGAGTACCAAGAGACCCAGTACTTC.

The CDR3 region is CASSLLRDSYEQYF. The CDR3 bases are TGTGCCAGCAGCTTACTTCGGGACAGCTACGAGCAGTACTTC. V usage is TRBV7-9 and J usage is TRBJ2-7; 7 nucleotides align to TRBD1. Trimming cost V 2 bases and J 3 bases; bases outside gene matches: 4. The CDR3 runs 14 residues. Germline assignment: CDR1 SEHNR and CDR2 FQNEAQ (reference sequence).

In this sample, this clone turned up a few times. The chain joins TRBV19 to TRBJ1-5; D unresolved. Trimming stripped 7 bases from V and 0 bases from J, with 13 bases between. This CDR3 comprises 15 residues. Germline CDR1 is LNHDA and CDR2 is SQIVND (reference sequence). CDR3 residues: CASIEPGTSNQPQHF. CDR3 nucleotide sequence: TGTGCCAGTATAGAGCCAGGAACTAGCAATCAGCCCCAGCATTTT.

This chain uses TRBV7-8 with TRBJ1-5; maybe TRBD1 (5 bases). V shed 5 bases and J shed 3 bases, with 11 bases lying between them. The CDR3 spans 14 residues. Germline lookup yields CDR1 SGHVS and CDR2 FQNEAQ. The CDR3 nucleotides are TGTGCCAGCAGCCCCGACAGTTTCAATCAGCCCCAGCATTTT. This encodes CASSPDSFNQPQHF.